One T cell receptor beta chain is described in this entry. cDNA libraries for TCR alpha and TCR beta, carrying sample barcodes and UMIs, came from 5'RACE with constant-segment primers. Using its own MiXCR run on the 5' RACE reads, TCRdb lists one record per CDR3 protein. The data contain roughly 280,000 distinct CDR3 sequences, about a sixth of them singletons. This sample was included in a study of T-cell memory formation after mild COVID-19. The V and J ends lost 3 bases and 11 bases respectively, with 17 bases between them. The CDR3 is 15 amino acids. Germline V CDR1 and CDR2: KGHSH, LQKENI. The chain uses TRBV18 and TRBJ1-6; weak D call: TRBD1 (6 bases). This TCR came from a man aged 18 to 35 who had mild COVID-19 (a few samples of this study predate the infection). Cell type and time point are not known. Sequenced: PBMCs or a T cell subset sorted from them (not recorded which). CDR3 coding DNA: TGTGCCAGCTCACCTCAGGAGGGACAAGGGACACCCCTCCACTTT. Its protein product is CASSPQEGQGTPLHF. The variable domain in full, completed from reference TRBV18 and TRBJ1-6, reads NAGVMQNPRHLVRRRGQEARLRCSPMKGHSHVYWYRQLPEEGLKFMVYLQKENIIDESGMPKERFSAEFPKEGPSILRIQQVVRGDSAAYFCASSPQEGQGTPLHFGNGTRLTVT.